The rows below give T cell receptor beta chains drawn from one sample of a study of T cell repertoires in cytomegalovirus infection. What these receptors recognize is not known. TCRdb itself ran the reads through MiXCR, one entry per CDR3 protein. The sample consists of approximately 730,000 distinct CDR3 sequences, 30% to 40% of them appearing once. Sequences were derived from cultured PBMCs, sampled from culture after CMV antigen stimulation. These receptors were taken from a human donor in good health (CMV status not recorded). Some clones in this sample may be carry-over from other donors' samples. The CDR3 runs from the conserved cysteine through the conserved F or W. Each record gives: CDR3 DNA, CDR3 protein, clone size, V gene, J gene, D gene. A D gene is named only where the DNA matches it firmly. Clone size, where shown, is once, few, many, or a class for clones that have expanded.

CDR3nt: TGTGCCAGCAGTTCGTCCGTAGCGCCCGGTGGGGGAATCCTTCAGTACTTC; CDR3aa: CASSSSVAPGGGILQYF; abundance: -; v_gene: TRBV6-2/TRBV6-3; j_gene: TRBJ2-4; d_gene: -
CDR3nt: TGTGCCAGCAGTTTATTTGGCCTAGCGGGGGAGCTGGAGACCCAGTACTTC; CDR3aa: CASSLFGLAGELETQYF; abundance: -; v_gene: TRBV27; j_gene: TRBJ2-5; d_gene: TRBD2
CDR3nt: TGTGCCAGCAGGATGACTAGCGGGAGGGCCTTC; CDR3aa: CASRMTSGRAF; abundance: -; v_gene: TRBV28; j_gene: TRBJ2-1; d_gene: TRBD2
CDR3nt: TGTGCCAGTAGTGTCCGGGGGCCCCTAGCCAAAAACATTCAGTACTTC; CDR3aa: CASSVRGPLAKNIQYF; abundance: -; v_gene: TRBV19; j_gene: TRBJ2-4; d_gene: -
CDR3nt: TGTGCCAGTTCCAGTAGTCTACTCCAGGGCCTAAATGAAAAACTGTTTTTT; CDR3aa: CASSSSLLQGLNEKLFF; abundance: -; v_gene: TRBV19; j_gene: TRBJ1-4; d_gene: -
CDR3nt: TGTGCCAGCAGCTTAGTTTACGGCGGGCGCACAGATACGCAGTATTTT; CDR3aa: CASSLVYGGRTDTQYF; abundance: few; v_gene: TRBV7-2; j_gene: TRBJ2-3; d_gene: -
CDR3nt: TGTGCCAGCACCTTAGTCGGGACAGGCCCACACAATGAGCAGTTCTTC; CDR3aa: CASTLVGTGPHNEQFF; abundance: -; v_gene: TRBV7-8; j_gene: TRBJ2-1; d_gene: TRBD1
CDR3nt: TGTGCCAGCAGCCGTACCAGGGTAGGCGAGCAGTACTTC; CDR3aa: CASSRTRVGEQYF; abundance: -; v_gene: TRBV6-2/TRBV6-3; j_gene: TRBJ2-7; d_gene: -
CDR3nt: TGTGCCAGCAGCTTGACGGTGGATTCACCCCTCCACTTT; CDR3aa: CASSLTVDSPLHF; abundance: few; v_gene: TRBV7-6; j_gene: TRBJ1-6; d_gene: -
CDR3nt: TGTGCCACCAGCAAACCGGACAGATCCTACGAGCAGTACTTC; CDR3aa: CATSKPDRSYEQYF; abundance: -; v_gene: TRBV15; j_gene: TRBJ2-7; d_gene: -
CDR3nt: TGTGCCTGGAGTGTACCACCGAAGAACCAGACCTTC; CDR3aa: CAWSVPPKNQTF; abundance: -; v_gene: TRBV30; j_gene: TRBJ1-2; d_gene: -
CDR3nt: TGCGCCAGCAGCCAAGATAGGACTAGCGGGAGGTACGAGCAGTACTTC; CDR3aa: CASSQDRTSGRYEQYF; abundance: -; v_gene: TRBV4-1; j_gene: TRBJ2-7; d_gene: TRBD2
CDR3nt: TGTGCCAGCAGTGAAGGAGCGGGAGAGGTAGATGAGCAGTTCTTC; CDR3aa: CASSEGAGEVDEQFF; abundance: -; v_gene: TRBV6-1; j_gene: TRBJ2-1; d_gene: TRBD2
CDR3nt: TGCGCCAGCAGCCAAGAACCTGGGAACACTGAAGCTTTCTTT; CDR3aa: CASSQEPGNTEAFF; abundance: -; v_gene: TRBV4-1; j_gene: TRBJ1-1; d_gene: -
CDR3nt: TGTGCCAGCTCTTACGGGACAACTCGCAATCAGCCCCAGCATTTT; CDR3aa: CASSYGTTRNQPQHF; abundance: -; v_gene: TRBV18; j_gene: TRBJ1-5; d_gene: -
CDR3nt: TGTGCCAGCAGTCCCCGGGGACGGAGCGGGACTAGCAATCAGCCCCAGCATTTT; CDR3aa: CASSPRGRSGTSNQPQHF; abundance: -; v_gene: TRBV6-5; j_gene: TRBJ1-5; d_gene: -
CDR3nt: TGTGCCAGCAGCCGGGGCACCGACCATAACTACAATGAGCAGTTCTTC; CDR3aa: CASSRGTDHNYNEQFF; abundance: -; v_gene: TRBV14; j_gene: TRBJ2-1; d_gene: -
CDR3nt: TGTGCCATCAGTGAGTCCCGGGGCGAGGAGACCCAGTACTTC; CDR3aa: CAISESRGEETQYF; abundance: -; v_gene: TRBV10-3; j_gene: TRBJ2-5; d_gene: -
CDR3nt: TGTGCCAGCAGCCCCAGACTAGCGGGAGGCGATGAGCAGTTCTTC; CDR3aa: CASSPRLAGGDEQFF; abundance: many; v_gene: TRBV7-6; j_gene: TRBJ2-1; d_gene: TRBD2
CDR3nt: TGTGCCAGCAGTTTAGATTCCGGGGAGCTGTTTTTT; CDR3aa: CASSLDSGELFF; abundance: many; v_gene: TRBV28; j_gene: TRBJ2-2; d_gene: -
CDR3nt: TGTGCCAGCAGCTTAGCCCGGGGCGGCACAGATACGCAGTATTTT; CDR3aa: CASSLARGGTDTQYF; abundance: many; v_gene: TRBV7-2; j_gene: TRBJ2-3; d_gene: -
CDR3nt: TGTGCCAGCAGTCATGTCCCCACAGATACGCAGTATTTT; CDR3aa: CASSHVPTDTQYF; abundance: -; v_gene: TRBV6-4; j_gene: TRBJ2-3; d_gene: -
CDR3nt: TGTGCCAGCAGTTCGCCCCGGGTGCGGGGGGTTCGCACAGATACGCAGTATTTT; CDR3aa: CASSSPRVRGVRTDTQYF; abundance: -; v_gene: TRBV28; j_gene: TRBJ2-3; d_gene: TRBD2
CDR3nt: TGTGCCAGTAGTACCGTCGGGGGAAACTACGAGCAGTACTTC; CDR3aa: CASSTVGGNYEQYF; abundance: -; v_gene: TRBV19; j_gene: TRBJ2-7; d_gene: -
CDR3nt: TGTGCCAGCAGCAACGGGGGGGACGAGCAGTACTTC; CDR3aa: CASSNGGDEQYF; abundance: -; v_gene: TRBV2; j_gene: TRBJ2-7; d_gene: TRBD2
CDR3nt: TGCAGTGCTGACGGACTAGCGGAAGAGACCCAGTACTTC; CDR3aa: CSADGLAEETQYF; abundance: -; v_gene: TRBV20-1; j_gene: TRBJ2-5; d_gene: TRBD2
CDR3nt: TGCGCCAGCAGCCAAGAGGCTAGCGGGGCTACCTACGAGCAGTACTTC; CDR3aa: CASSQEASGATYEQYF; abundance: -; v_gene: TRBV4-3; j_gene: TRBJ2-7; d_gene: TRBD2
CDR3nt: TGTGCCAGTAGGAGGTCTCCGGGACAGGGGGGGGTGAACACTGAAGCTTTCTTT; CDR3aa: CASRRSPGQGGVNTEAFF; abundance: -; v_gene: TRBV19; j_gene: TRBJ1-1; d_gene: TRBD1